This T cell receptor beta chain was captured in a study of response to subunit inactivated influenza vaccine. The study's findings and limits: Authors suggested each seasonal influenza vaccination recruits few new T cells.

CDR1 and CDR2 from the germline V gene are SQVTM and ANQGSEA. Trimming cost V 3 bases and J 3 bases, with 18 bases left between them. This CDR3 is 16 amino acids long. TCRdb re-analysed the RT-PCR reads in MiXCR, keeping a single row per CDR3 protein. The sample includes fewer than 550,000 distinct CDR3 sequences, roughly 25% seen only once; the top ten take 1.5% to 2%. In regard to this clonotype: The antigen is undetermined.

The receptor was isolated from a man over 45 who received an inactivated influenza vaccine. The V gene is TRBV29-1, the J gene TRBJ2-1, with D perhaps given as TRBD1 or TRBD2 (5 bases each). The specimen was CD4+ T cells sorted from PBMCs, collected about 5 days after vaccination. CDR3: CSVDGDPTSDYNEQFF. The CDR3, as DNA: TGCAGCGTTGACGGGGACCCCACCTCGGACTACAATGAGCAGTTCTTC.